This T cell receptor (beta chain) was captured in a study of cytomegalovirus exposure and HLA in healthy donors. General study points: As immune exposure information, only CMV serostatus was available. Earlier analysis found most TCR beta V segments productive about 87% or about 30% of the time. With later analysis, a missense DCLRE1C variant became linked to TCR beta V- and J-gene trimming. Specific recognition of CMV antigens was confirmed in vitro for a few chains (all CMV-associated).

Primers included in the PCR were 60 Vbeta and 13 Jbeta primers. Sequencing was performed with immunoSEQ multiplex PCR; in TCRdb, only in-frame clones are kept and a portion is missing. The data contain 150,000 to 200,000 clones, about three quarters of them singletons. On this clone: As yet, its antigen is unknown.

The CDR3 consists of 15 residues. Germline assignment: CDR1 SGDLS and CDR2 YYNGEE. The junction had 8 bases not matched to a gene; V was cut back by 5 bases and J by 7 bases. This clonotype was sampled from a female donor in good health and CMV-seronegative. This sequence joins TRBV9 and TRBJ1-4; 10 bases align to TRBD1. Sequencing used PBMCs. The CDR3 sequence is CASSPTGGAGEKLFF. The CDR3 DNA follows: TGTGCCAGCAGTCCGACAGGGGGCGCAGGTGAAAAACTGTTTTTT.